This passage covers 31 T cell receptor beta chains from one sample sequenced in a study of T cells expressing NK-cell markers. TCRdb reprocessed the 5' RACE reads, with one entry per CDR3 protein and no DNA. The repertoire shows over 250,000 distinct CDR3 sequences; the top ten hold 4.2%. Sequences were obtained from blood T cells: a sorted CD56 or NKG2C T cell subset, CD4+ or CD8+ T cells, or bulk PBMC T cells (not recorded which). The receptors were sampled from a woman aged 18 to 75 in good health.

This chain links TRBV7-9 with TRBJ2-1; TCRdb picks TRBD1, but there is no DNA to check that call. Germline CDR1 SEHNR, CDR2 FQNEAQ (reference sequence). The CDR3 sequence is 14 residues long. The CDR3 spells CASSRSGGGDEQFF.

The chain joins TRBV6-1 to TRBJ1-6. Germline assignment: CDR1 MNHNS and CDR2 SASEGT. This CDR3 spans 17 amino acids. CDR3 amino acids: CASRRHLEGSYNSPLHF.

The genes are TRBV20-1 and TRBJ2-3; TCRdb picks TRBD2, but there is no DNA to check that call. This CDR3 contains 15 residues. CDR1 is DFQATT and CDR2 is SNEGSKA in the germline V gene (reference sequence). The CDR3 sequence is CSAGMTSGFTDTQYF.

The chain is built from TRBV18 and TRBJ2-5; TCRdb's D gene call, TRBD2, goes unchecked for lack of DNA. The germline CDR1 and CDR2 sequences are KGHSH and LQKENI. The CDR3 length is 16 residues. The CDR3 is CASSSRTSGSQETQYF.

The genes are TRBV9 and TRBJ2-1; TCRdb picks TRBD2, but there is no DNA to check that call. The germline V gene encodes CDR1 SGDLS and CDR2 YYNGEE. The CDR3 is 16 amino acids. The CDR3 loop is CASSIIAGGNYNEQFF.

The chain is built from TRBV4-2 and TRBJ2-3; TCRdb selects TRBD1, and the lack of DNA leaves this call unchecked. Germline V gene data show CDR1 as LGHNA and CDR2 as YNFKEQ. This CDR3 comprises 16 residues. The CDR3 loop is CASSQGGAGSTDTQYF.

V usage is TRBV27 and J usage is TRBJ2-2; TCRdb calls TRBD1, which cannot be checked without DNA. Per germline, CDR1 MNHEY and CDR2 SMNVEV (reference sequence). The CDR3 loop spans 15 amino acids. CDR3 sequence reads: CASSLAGQVTGELFF.

The chain links TRBV4-3 to TRBJ1-2; with no DNA, the TCRdb D assignment of TRBD1 cannot be verified. Germline V gene sequence: CDR1 LGHNA, CDR2 YSLEER. There are 13 residues in the CDR3. This CDR3 reads CASSPRGGLGYTF.

J is TRBJ2-3 and V is TRBV20-1; TCRdb proposes TRBD2, but this gene call is untestable without DNA. Germline V gene sequence: CDR1 DFQATT, CDR2 SNEGSKA (reference sequence). This CDR3 is 11 amino acids long. CDR3 in amino acids: CSAKDSPTQYF.

J is TRBJ2-1 and V is TRBV9; the TRBD1 assignment by TCRdb is unverifiable without DNA. The CDR3 is 14 residues long. Germline V gene sequence: CDR1 SGDLS, CDR2 YYNGEE. CDR3 sequence: CASSVGPNPGEQFF. Based on the CDR3 plus reference TRBV9 and TRBJ2-1, the full variable domain is DSGVTQTPKHLITATGQRVTLRCSPRSGDLSVYWYQQSLDQGLQFLIQYYNGEERAKGNILERFSAQQFPDLHSELNLSSLELGDSALYFCASSVGPNPGEQFFGPGTRLTVL.

This chain connects TRBV12-5 to TRBJ1-2; TCRdb's assignment of TRBD1 cannot be checked, as there is no DNA. Germline V lookup: CDR1 LGHNT, CDR2 FRNRAP. This CDR3 has 14 amino acids. The CDR3 spells CASGPARGNYGYTF.

The rearrangement links TRBV7-9 to TRBJ2-3; TCRdb returns TRBD1, unconfirmable since there is no DNA. Germline V CDR1 and CDR2: SEHNR, FQNEAQ (reference sequence). The CDR3 is 15 residues long. The CDR3: CASNPLWGNTDTQYF.

The rearrangement uses TRBV29-1 and TRBJ2-4; the D call of TRBD1 rests on TCRdb alone, since no DNA is present to check it. CDR1 and CDR2 (germline): SQVTM, ANQGSEA. The CDR3 contains 16 residues. The CDR3 sequence is CSAFGTAGYGKNIQYF. Based on the CDR3 plus reference TRBV29-1 and TRBJ2-4, the full variable domain is SAVISQKPSRDICQRGTSLTIQCQVDSQVTMMFWYRQQPGQSLTLIATANQGSEATYESGFVIDKFPISRPNLTFSTLTVSNMSPEDSSIYLCSAFGTAGYGKNIQYFGAGTRLSVL.

The chain combines TRBV7-9 with TRBJ2-2; the TRBD2 assignment by TCRdb is unverifiable without DNA. Per germline, CDR1 SEHNR and CDR2 FQNEAQ (reference sequence). This CDR3 has 15 amino acids. CDR3 in amino acids: CASSREAGGTGELFF. The entire variable domain, with the rest obtained from reference TRBV7-9 and TRBJ2-2, is as follows: DTGVSQNPRHKITKRGQNVTFRCDPISEHNRLYWYRQTLGQGPEFLTYFQNEAQLEKSRLLSDRFSAERPKGSFSTLEIQRTEQGDSAMYLCASSREAGGTGELFFGEGSRLTVL.

This chain links TRBV28 with TRBJ2-7; the TCRdb call, TRBD2, lacks DNA for checking. This CDR3 comprises 15 residues. Germline V gene sequence: CDR1 MDHEN, CDR2 SYDVKM. CDR3 sequence reads: CASSFPGGRRGEQYF. The whole variable domain, filled in from reference TRBV28 and TRBJ2-7, reads DVKVTQSSRYLVKRTGEKVFLECVQDMDHENMFWYRQDPGLGLRLIYFSYDVKMKEKGDIPEGYSVSREKKERFSLILESASTNQTSMYLCASSFPGGRRGEQYFGPGTRLTVT.

The chain is built from TRBV20-1 and TRBJ2-1; the TCRdb call, TRBD2, lacks DNA for checking. Germline V lookup: CDR1 DFQATT, CDR2 SNEGSKA (reference sequence). The CDR3 runs to 12 residues. The CDR3 is CSAPDSFFEQFF.

The rearrangement uses TRBV29-1 and TRBJ2-2; TCRdb's D gene call, TRBD1, goes unchecked for lack of DNA. Per the germline V gene, CDR1 is SQVTM and CDR2 is ANQGSEA. This CDR3 is built from 14 residues. CDR3 in amino acids: CSGSTGPNTGELFF.

V is TRBV9 and J is TRBJ2-1; the TCRdb call, TRBD1, lacks DNA for checking. This CDR3 comprises 16 residues. CDR1 and CDR2 (germline): SGDLS, YYNGEE. CDR3 sequence: CASSASQARTYNEQFF.

The chain combines TRBV12-3 or TRBV12-4 with TRBJ1-1. The CDR3 extends over 13 amino acids. The CDR3 sequence is CASGWDRNTEAFF.

The chain uses TRBV5-1 and TRBJ1-1; the TRBD1 assignment by TCRdb is unverifiable without DNA. The CDR3 has 15 amino acids. From germline, CDR1 is SGHRS and CDR2 YFSETQ. This chain's CDR3 is CASSWGTALNTEAFF. The full variable domain, completed using reference TRBV5-1 and TRBJ1-1, is KAGVTQTPRYLIKTRGQQVTLSCSPISGHRSVSWYQQTPGQGLQFLFEYFSETQRNKGNFPGRFSGRQFSNSRSEMNVSTLELGDSALYLCASSWGTALNTEAFFGQGTRLTVV.

The chain combines TRBV29-1 with TRBJ2-5; TCRdb calls TRBD1, which cannot be checked without DNA. The CDR3 consists of 13 residues. CDR1 is SQVTM, CDR2 ANQGSEA, per germline. CDR3 protein: CSVEGEVQETQYF.

The J gene is TRBJ2-7, the V gene TRBV14. The germline V gene has CDR1 SGHDN and CDR2 FVKESK. The CDR3 has 13 residues. The CDR3 here is CASSAFSAYEQYF. Looking up the rest from reference TRBV14 and TRBJ2-7 gives the full variable domain: EAGVTQFPSHSVIEKGQTVTLRCDPISGHDNLYWYRRVMGKEIKFLLHFVKESKQDESGMPNNRFLAERTGGTYSTLKVQPAELEDSGVYFCASSAFSAYEQYFGPGTRLTVT.

This chain uses TRBV14 with TRBJ2-3. The CDR3 extends over 13 amino acids. Germline assignment: CDR1 SGHDN and CDR2 FVKESK. CDR3 residues: CASSHSLEDTQYF.

The rearrangement links TRBV7-2 to TRBJ1-2; TCRdb calls TRBD1, which cannot be checked without DNA. The CDR3 is 12 amino acids. Germline V gene lookup returns CDR1 SGHTA and CDR2 FQGNSA. The CDR3 reads CASSYTGYGYTF.

The V gene is TRBV15, the J gene TRBJ1-4; TCRdb proposes TRBD1, but this gene call is untestable without DNA. The length of the CDR3 is 14 residues. Germline-derived CDR1 and CDR2 are LNHNV and YYDKDF (reference sequence). The CDR3 protein is CATSTGQGGEKLFF.

The CDR3 loop is CASSLGWPGELFF. The gene calls are TRBV5-1 and TRBJ2-2. Germline-derived CDR1 and CDR2 are SGHRS and YFSETQ. The CDR3 is 13 residues long.

The chain is built from TRBV10-3 and TRBJ1-5. CDR1 and CDR2 (germline): ENHRY, SYGVKD. The CDR3 contains 13 residues. The CDR3 sequence: CATMGWGDQPQHF.

The chain links TRBV23-1 to TRBJ1-4; TCRdb calls TRBD1, which cannot be checked without DNA. TRBV23-1 is recorded as an ORF, its role being uncertain. CDR3 length: 18 residues. The CDR3 protein is CASSQRTPRRPINEKLFF.

This chain uses TRBV20-1 with TRBJ2-7; as DNA is missing, the TRBD1 call by TCRdb cannot be tested. The CDR3 has 12 residues. Germline V gene lookup returns CDR1 DFQATT and CDR2 SNEGSKA (reference sequence). The CDR3: CSLGQGISEQYF.

V and J are TRBV5-1 and TRBJ1-6. Germline CDR1 SGHRS, CDR2 YFSETQ. The CDR3 length is 14 residues. CDR3 loop: CASSLSGDNSPLHF. Together with reference TRBV5-1 and TRBJ1-6, the CDR3 gives the full variable domain: KAGVTQTPRYLIKTRGQQVTLSCSPISGHRSVSWYQQTPGQGLQFLFEYFSETQRNKGNFPGRFSGRQFSNSRSEMNVSTLELGDSALYLCASSLSGDNSPLHFGNGTRLTVT.

V is TRBV28 and J is TRBJ2-7; the TRBD1 assignment by TCRdb is unverifiable without DNA. Germline-derived CDR1 and CDR2 are MDHEN and SYDVKM. The CDR3 has 15 residues. The chain's CDR3 is CASTAPGQGIHEQYF.